This TCR beta chain was captured by sequencing in a study of T cell clonality in common variable immunodeficiency. The CDR3 has 14 residues. The ends lost 0 bases at V and 5 bases at J; junction bases unmatched: 4. Germline CDR1 and CDR2: SGHRS and YFSETQ. The sample holds many counts of this clone. Read data end 3 residues before the CDR3 end; the end is taken from the germline J gene. The assay was immunoSEQ multiplex PCR, and TCRdb's table has in-frame clones only and misses some. This sample carries under 50,000 clones and no singletons, and about 0.68% goes to the top ten. Sequencing was done on a sample of peripheral blood mononuclear cells. The gene calls are TRBV5-1 and TRBJ2-5; TRBD1 matches 7 bases. This TCR was recovered from a person aged 18 to 75 in good health. The part of the CDR3 DNA that was read is TGCGCCAGCAGCTTGGGGGACAGAACTGAGACC. Encoded protein: CASSLGDRTET. The full-length CDR3 reads as CASSLGDRTETQYF.